This TCR beta chain was sequenced in a study of blood T cell repertoires in COVID-19. In the study overall: Sites across the United States, Italy and Spain contributed samples from acute and convalescent COVID-19.

Assay used: immunoSEQ multiplex PCR; TCRdb lists only in-frame clones, some missing. The sample has approximately 160,000 clones, 65% to 85% seen once. The table lists this clone with a count of one. Study members were between roughly 18 and 100 years old and lived in 20 to 30 US regions. Participants' reported clinical history set cohort assignment. In germline, CDR1 is LNHDA, CDR2 SQIVND (reference sequence). This CDR3 spans 15 amino acids. Trimming removed 8 bases from V and 4 bases from J; junction bases left unmatched: 11. Sequencing was performed on PBMCs or T cells enriched from blood (not recorded which). This clonotype originated in a woman between 45 and 65 years old in a cohort exposed to, infected with or recovered from COVID-19 (not recorded which). The chain has TRBV19 and TRBJ2-1, with 7 positions matching TRBD2. This CDR3 reads CASGPFVGGYNEQFF. In DNA form, the CDR3 reads TGTGCCAGTGGACCCTTTGTGGGGGGGTACAATGAGCAGTTCTTC.